This T cell receptor beta chain was observed in a study of siplizumab effects on memory and regulatory T cells. Produced via immunoSEQ multiplex PCR; TCRdb's table is partial and in-frame only. The data show under 100,000 clones, 85% to 95% seen once. This CDR3 has 18 amino acids. CDR1 and CDR2 from the germline V gene are SGHAT and FQNNGV. J lost 4 bases, V lost 1 base, and 9 bases had no gene match. The source is a human donor in good health. The chain couples TRBV11-2 to TRBJ2-7; 14 nucleotides align to TRBD2. The source material was non-Treg CD4+ T cells sorted from blood. CDR3 nucleotides: TGTGCCAGCAGCTTAGCGGGCGGGACTAGCGGGAGTGGTTACGAGCAGTACTTC. As protein: CASSLAGGTSGSGYEQYF. The complete variable domain, with remaining parts taken from reference TRBV11-2 and TRBJ2-7, reads EAGVAQSPRYKIIEKRQSVAFWCNPISGHATLYWYQQILGQGPKLLIQFQNNGVVDDSQLPKDRFSAERLKGVDSTLKIQPAKLEDSAVYLCASSLAGGTSGSGYEQYFGPGTRLTVT.